A single sample gave rise to the 27 T cell receptor beta chains below, sequenced in a study of early T cells in non-severe SARS-CoV-2 infection. TCRdb re-called the 5' RACE reads with MiXCR, one entry per CDR3 protein. The sample carries about 26,000 distinct CDR3 sequences, 4.5% to 6% recorded once. Sequencing used whole blood. The receptor source for this set is an adult who was a healthcare worker with PCR-confirmed SARS-CoV-2 infection or an uninfected control (not recorded which).

This chain connects TRBV20-1 to TRBJ2-5, with D unclear. The CDR3 is 13 residues long. CDR1 DFQATT and CDR2 SNEGSKA come from the germline V gene (reference sequence). V dropped 3 bases and J dropped 4 bases, with 12 bases sitting between them. The CDR3 protein is CSASLIERETQYF. The CDR3 bases are TGCAGTGCTAGTCTCATCGAGCGAGAGACCCAGTACTTC.

The gene calls are TRBV4-1 and TRBJ2-1; 7 bases align to TRBD1. Germline-derived CDR1 and CDR2 are MGHRA and YSYEKL. Germline trimming cut 3 bases from V and 7 bases from J; bases unmatched to any gene: 6. This CDR3 is built from 14 residues. In nucleotides, the CDR3 is TGCGCCAGCAGCCATGGGACAGTTACTAATGAGCAGTTCTTC. Protein sequence: CASSHGTVTNEQFF.

This clonotype has ten or more counts. The J gene is TRBJ1-2, the V gene TRBV27; TRBD1 matches 8 bases. The J segment lost 4 bases and the V segment lost 4 bases, leaving 5 bases of the junction unmatched. Germline loops: CDR1 MNHEY, CDR2 SMNVEV (reference sequence). The CDR3 runs 14 residues. The CDR3 is CASSSTGAVYGYTF. The CDR3 nucleotides read TGTGCCAGCAGTTCGACAGGGGCGGTCTATGGCTACACCTTC.

On this clonotype itself: A single base separates this from a much larger clone, so it may be a read error. The chain uses TRBV5-1 and TRBJ1-1, with D maybe TRBD1 (6 bases). Germline CDR1 SGHRS, CDR2 YFSETQ. This CDR3 region has 14 residues. Here the CDR3 reads CVSSLDSGNTEAFF. The CDR3 region has the DNA TGCGTCAGCAGCTTGGACAGCGGGAACACTGAAGCTTTCTTT.

A word on this clonotype: A read error may explain this, as a much larger clone is one base away. CDR3 coding DNA: TGTGCCAGCAGCCCTCCGGAGCAGTTTAACAATGAGCAGTTCTTC. Translating it yields CASSPPEQFNNEQFF. This chain connects TRBV7-9 to TRBJ2-1; no clear D. Germline V gives CDR1 SEHNR, CDR2 FQNEAQ (reference sequence). This CDR3 is 15 amino acids long. Trimming took 5 bases from V and 5 from J, leaving 16 bases between them.

This clonotype was recorded many times. V usage is TRBV7-9 and J usage is TRBJ2-3; TRBD1 agrees at 8 bases. The V segment lost 5 bases and the J segment 13 bases; nucleotides outside the gene matches: 11. The CDR3 has 13 residues. Per germline, CDR1 SEHNR and CDR2 FQNEAQ (reference sequence). CDR3 sequence (DNA): TGTGCCAGCAGCACACCCGGGACAGGCCGGAAGTATTTT. Protein: CASSTPGTGRKYF.

This clonotype came up many times. The chain is built from TRBV5-1 and TRBJ2-5, with 8 bases matching TRBD2. J was trimmed by 0 bases and V by 4 bases; bases with no gene match: 5. CDR1 is SGHRS, CDR2 YFSETQ, per germline. This CDR3 is 15 amino acids long. This CDR3 is CASSPGAGDQETQYF. CDR3 DNA: TGCGCCAGCAGCCCCGGAGCGGGGGACCAAGAGACCCAGTACTTC. The variable domain in full, completed from reference TRBV5-1 and TRBJ2-5, reads KAGVTQTPRYLIKTRGQQVTLSCSPISGHRSVSWYQQTPGQGLQFLFEYFSETQRNKGNFPGRFSGRQFSNSRSEMNVSTLELGDSALYLCASSPGAGDQETQYFGPGTRLLVL.

The chain has TRBV20-1 and TRBJ2-7; TRBD2 is a possible D gene (5 bases). Deletions cut 5 bases from V and 3 bases from J, with 11 bases between. The CDR3 spans 12 residues. Germline V gene data show CDR1 as DFQATT and CDR2 as SNEGSKA (reference sequence). The CDR3 here is CSAQAVGYEQYF. CDR3 nucleotides: TGCAGTGCTCAAGCGGTCGGCTACGAGCAGTACTTC.

This clonotype was detected ten times or more. V and J are TRBV12-3 or TRBV12-4 and TRBJ1-1; a weak D match, TRBD1 (6 bases). The V end lost 4 bases, the J end lost 3 bases, and 12 bases lay between the germline ends. The CDR3 spans 14 residues. Written as DNA, the CDR3 is TGTGCCAGCAGTTCCTCGGACAGAGACACTGAAGCTTTCTTT. This encodes CASSSSDRDTEAFF.

This clonotype was observed many times. The CDR3 sequence is CASNNPGTGGNEQFF. In DNA form, the CDR3 reads TGTGCCAGTAACAACCCCGGGACAGGGGGCAATGAGCAGTTCTTC. This sequence joins TRBV19 and TRBJ2-1, with 11 bases that match TRBD1. Germline V lookup: CDR1 LNHDA, CDR2 SQIVND (reference sequence). The junction had 8 bases not matched to a gene; V was cut back by 7 bases and J by 6 bases. This CDR3 comprises 15 residues.

This clonotype is classed as medium-sized. The CDR3 region has the DNA TGTGCCAGCTCCCCAGCGGGGGGACTCTACGAGCAGTACTTC. Its translation: CASSPAGGLYEQYF. The genes are TRBV18 and TRBJ2-7; 9 bases agree with TRBD2. Trimming at V came to 6 bases and at J to 3 bases, leaving 6 bases not matched to a gene. The CDR3 is 14 residues long. The V gene's germline CDR1 is KGHSH and CDR2 LQKENI.

The sample holds many counts of this clonotype. This chain connects TRBV19 to TRBJ2-7; D perhaps matches TRBD2 (5 bases). V dropped 3 bases and J dropped 2 bases, with 11 bases sitting between them. CDR3 length: 14 residues. Germline V CDR1 and CDR2: LNHDA, SQIVND (reference sequence). The CDR3 sequence is CASSISEGAYEQYF. CDR3 DNA sequence: TGTGCCAGTAGTATCTCTGAGGGAGCCTACGAGCAGTACTTC.

The V call is TRBV5-1, the J call TRBJ2-3, with TRBD1 matching over 9 bases. Germline V lookup: CDR1 SGHRS, CDR2 YFSETQ. The CDR3 totals 15 residues. Germline trimming cut 5 bases from V and 3 bases from J; bases unmatched to any gene: 7. The CDR3 DNA reads as TGCGCCAGCAGATCCGGGACAGGGAGGACAGATACGCAGTATTTT. Its translation is CASRSGTGRTDTQYF.

This clonotype was seen a handful of times. A much larger clone differs by one base, so this may be a read error. Since no conserved phenylalanine or tryptophan closes the CDR3, a read error is the likely cause. The J gene is TRBJ2-3, the V gene TRBV29-1, with D perhaps TRBD1 (5 bases). The germline V gene encodes CDR1 SQVTM and CDR2 ANQGSEA. V dropped 4 bases and J dropped 0 bases, with 11 bases sitting between them. This CDR3 is built from 14 residues. The CDR3 region has the DNA TGCAGCGTTGCTAGGGGCACCAGCACAGATACGCAGTATTTG. Encoded protein: CSVARGTSTDTQYL.

The chain joins TRBV27 to TRBJ2-1; no clear D. V gave up 2 bases and J gave up 8 bases, with 4 bases separating them. The CDR3 runs to 11 residues. Looked up from germline, CDR1 is MNHEY and CDR2 is SMNVEV (reference sequence). CDR3 region: CASSLRDEQFF. The CDR3 nucleotides read TGTGCCAGCAGTTTACGCGATGAGCAGTTCTTC.

This clonotype came up many times. The chain joins TRBV5-6 to TRBJ1-6, with unresolved D. There are 17 residues in the CDR3. In germline, CDR1 is SGHDT, CDR2 YYEEEE. V lost 0 bases and J lost 0, with 10 bases in between. CDR3 bases: TGTGCCAGCAGCTTGGCCGGAGGGAGCTCCTATAATTCACCCCTCCACTTT. Protein product: CASSLAGGSSYNSPLHF.

In this sample, this clonotype turned up many times. The chain recombines TRBV2 with TRBJ2-2; no clear D gene. Germline values: CDR1 SNHLY, CDR2 FYNNEI. V was trimmed by 6 bases and J by 3 bases, leaving 8 bases between them. This CDR3 comprises 13 residues. The CDR3 DNA reads as TGTGCCAGCAGGAAGGCAGACACCGGGGAGCTGTTTTTT. Amino acid sequence: CASRKADTGELFF.

This clonotype is labeled medium-sized (0.01 to 0.1%). The chain combines TRBV27 with TRBJ1-5; D unresolved. The CDR3 spans 15 residues. Germline CDR1 MNHEY, CDR2 SMNVEV (reference sequence). The ends were cut back, 0 bases at V and 1 base at J, with 7 bases in the middle. CDR3 nucleotide sequence: TGTGCCAGCAGTTTATCGATAGGGAGCAATCAGCCCCAGCATTTT. Protein: CASSLSIGSNQPQHF.

In this sample, this clonotype turned up a few times. V gene TRBV30 combines with J gene TRBJ1-4; a weak D match, TRBD1 (5 bases). V lost 3 bases and J lost 10, with 18 bases in between. CDR3 length: 14 amino acids. Germline loops: CDR1 GTSNPN, CDR2 SVGIG (reference sequence). CDR3 DNA sequence: TGTGCCTGGAGGGCGGAGGGGATGGGAGGAAAACTGTTTTTT. Its translation is CAWRAEGMGGKLFF.

In its sample, this clonotype was seen a few times. The rearrangement links TRBV7-9 to TRBJ2-1, with D maybe TRBD2 (6 bases). Trimming removed 1 base at V and 3 bases at J, with 10 bases between. Per the germline V gene, CDR1 is SEHNR and CDR2 is FQNEAQ (reference sequence). This CDR3 has 15 amino acids. The CDR3, as DNA: TGTGCCAGCAGCTTAGTGGGCGGGGTCTACAATGAGCAGTTCTTC. The encoded protein is CASSLVGGVYNEQFF.

A few counts support this clonotype. V usage is TRBV7-2 and J usage is TRBJ2-2, with 7 positions matching TRBD1. CDR1 and CDR2 (germline): SGHTA, FQGNSA. With 3 bases clipped from V and 0 bases from J, the junction kept 7 bases outside the gene matches. The CDR3 length is 17 residues. CDR3 sequence (DNA): TGTGCCAGCAGCTTCGCTTCCGGGACAGCGAACACCGGGGAGCTGTTTTTT. Translation: CASSFASGTANTGELFF.

This clonotype turned up a few times. This chain links TRBV7-6 with TRBJ2-4, with 10 bases identical to TRBD1. Germline CDR1 SGHVS, CDR2 FNYEAQ. The CDR3 has 16 amino acids. The V segment lost 5 bases and the J segment 0 bases; nucleotides outside the gene matches: 4. In DNA form, the CDR3 reads TGTGCCAGCAGCAAGGGACAGGGGATAGCCAAAAACATTCAGTACTTC. Protein sequence: CASSKGQGIAKNIQYF.

This clonotype was detected many times. The rearrangement uses TRBV12-5 and TRBJ2-3, with TRBD2 matching 9 bases. The V and J ends lost 7 bases and 0 bases, in that order; junction bases with no gene match: 11. Germline V gene sequence: CDR1 LGHNT, CDR2 FRNRAP. The CDR3 covers 17 residues. CDR3 DNA sequence: TGTGCTAGTGCCAGGCTAGCGGGGCCCTTTAGCACAGATACGCAGTATTTT. Its translation: CASARLAGPFSTDTQYF.

This clonotype has a handful of counts. V and J are TRBV20-1 and TRBJ2-1; D uncertain. Trimming took 3 bases from V and 0 from J, leaving 12 bases between them. CDR1 and CDR2 from the germline V gene are DFQATT and SNEGSKA (reference sequence). CDR3 length: 15 amino acids. CDR3 coding DNA: TGCAGTGCTAGGTCCTACTTGAGCTCCTACAATGAGCAGTTCTTC. Protein: CSARSYLSSYNEQFF.

The sample holds many counts of this clonotype. This CDR3 reads CSARGRLTHKNTGELFF. The CDR3 DNA sequence: TGCAGTGCTAGAGGCCGACTCACCCACAAGAACACCGGGGAGCTGTTTTTT. This chain joins TRBV20-1 and TRBJ2-2; D is unclear. The CDR3 consists of 17 residues. Germline-derived CDR1 and CDR2 are DFQATT and SNEGSKA (reference sequence). With 1 base removed from V and 1 base from J, the gap between germline ends came to 16 bases.

By sample share, this clonotype is medium-sized. The rearrangement uses TRBV7-9 and TRBJ1-5; D call uncertain. The germline V and J ends were trimmed by 7 bases and 5 bases, with 9 bases remaining between them. CDR1 SEHNR and CDR2 FQNEAQ come from the germline V gene (reference sequence). There are 12 residues in the CDR3. CDR3 residues: CASTATDQPQHF. The CDR3 DNA reads as TGTGCCAGCACCGCGACGGATCAGCCCCAGCATTTT.

There are many counts of this clonotype. One end of the junction does not line up with germline, which may come from a read error. The chain links TRBV7-7 to TRBJ2-1, with D tentatively TRBD2 (6 bases). The CDR3 spans 14 residues. Germline CDR1 SSHAT, CDR2 FNYEAQ (reference sequence). The CDR3 is CASSRSGTGGEQFF. Here the CDR3 DNA reads TGTGCTAGCAGCCGATCAGGGACTGGGGGTGAGCAGTTCTTC.